This T cell receptor (beta chain) was identified in a study of T cell changes during pregnancy in multiple sclerosis. The germline CDR1 and CDR2 sequences are MDHEN and SYDVKM. V dropped 2 bases and J dropped 0 bases, with 11 bases sitting between them. CDR3 length: 16 amino acids. TCRdb's table, derived via immunoSEQ multiplex PCR, lists solely in-frame clones and lacks some. The sample includes approximately 100,000 clones, around 94% of them seen just once. The sequencing here drew on peripheral blood, taken in the second trimester of pregnancy. V and J are TRBV28 and TRBJ2-1, with a weak D call TRBD1 (5 bases). This TCR derives from a female donor with multiple sclerosis, enrolled in a pregnancy study. The CDR3 here is CASSLQGWGSYNEQFF. CDR3 nucleotide sequence: TGTGCCAGCAGTTTACAGGGCTGGGGCTCCTACAATGAGCAGTTCTTC.